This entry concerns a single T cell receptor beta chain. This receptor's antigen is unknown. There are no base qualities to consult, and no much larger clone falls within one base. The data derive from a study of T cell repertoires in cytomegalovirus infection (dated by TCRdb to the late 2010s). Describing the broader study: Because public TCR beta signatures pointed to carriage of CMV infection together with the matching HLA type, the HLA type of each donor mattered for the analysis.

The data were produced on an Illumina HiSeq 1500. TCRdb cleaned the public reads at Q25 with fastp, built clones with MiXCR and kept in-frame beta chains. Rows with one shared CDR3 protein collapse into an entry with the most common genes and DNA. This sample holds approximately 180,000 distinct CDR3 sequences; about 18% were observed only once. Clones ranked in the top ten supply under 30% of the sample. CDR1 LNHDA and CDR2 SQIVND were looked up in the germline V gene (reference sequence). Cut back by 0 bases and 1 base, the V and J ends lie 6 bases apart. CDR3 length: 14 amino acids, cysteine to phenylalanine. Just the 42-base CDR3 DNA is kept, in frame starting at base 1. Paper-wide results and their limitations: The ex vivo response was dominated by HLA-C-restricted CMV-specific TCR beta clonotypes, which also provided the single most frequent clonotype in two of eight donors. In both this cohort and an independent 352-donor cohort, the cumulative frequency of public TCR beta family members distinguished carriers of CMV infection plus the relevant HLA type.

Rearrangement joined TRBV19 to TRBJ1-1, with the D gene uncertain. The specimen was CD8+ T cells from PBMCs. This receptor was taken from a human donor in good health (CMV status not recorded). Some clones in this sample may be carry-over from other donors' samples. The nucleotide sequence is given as TGTGCCAGTAGTATAGAAGCCGGGAACACTGAAGCTTTCTTT. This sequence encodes CASSIEAGNTEAFF.